These 29 T cell receptor beta chains share one sample of origin, sequenced in a study of T cells in Graves' hyperthyroidism and ophthalmopathy. The CDR3 regions of TCR beta were amplified from RNA transcripts. During a first-round RT-PCR of the TCR CDR3, the HTBI primer set was used. Using its own MiXCR run on the multiplex PCR reads, TCRdb lists one record per CDR3 protein. The profile shows fewer than 40,000 distinct CDR3 sequences, around half of them singletons. Sequencing was done on a sample of blood. The receptors stem from a man in his forties with Graves' ophthalmopathy.

This clonotype was seen ten or more times. This sequence joins TRBV6-2 or TRBV6-3 and TRBJ2-3; 9 positions agree with TRBD1. Per germline, CDR1 MNHEY and CDR2 SVGEGT. J lost 3 bases, V lost 5 bases, and 6 bases had no gene match. CDR3 length equals 15 residues. The CDR3 DNA follows: TGTGCCAGCAGTAAAAACAGGGGGCTGACAGATACGCAGTATTTT. Encoded protein: CASSKNRGLTDTQYF.

The chain links TRBV11-2 to TRBJ2-3, with D perhaps TRBD1 (6 bases). With 5 bases removed from V and 0 bases from J, the gap between germline ends came to 9 bases. There are 14 residues in the CDR3. The germline V gene has CDR1 SGHAT and CDR2 FQNNGV. CDR3 DNA: TGTGCCAGCAGCGCCGGGACAAGCACAGATACGCAGTATTTT. Translating it yields CASSAGTSTDTQYF.

V is TRBV5-1 and J is TRBJ1-6; D possibly corresponds to TRBD1 (5 bases). Germline values: CDR1 SGHRS, CDR2 YFSETQ. V was clipped by 0 bases and J by 4 bases, with 8 bases between them. The CDR3 totals 15 residues. CDR3 DNA sequence: TGCGCCAGCAGCTTGGGGGACGGTTATAATTCACCCCTCCACTTT. The encoded protein is CASSLGDGYNSPLHF.

In its sample, this clonotype was seen many times. The chain joins TRBV19 to TRBJ2-3; D is ambiguous. Trimming removed 6 bases from V and 5 bases from J, with 18 bases in between. The V gene's germline CDR1 is LNHDA and CDR2 SQIVND (reference sequence). This CDR3 has 15 amino acids. CDR3 sequence: CASRDIRLVGDTQYF. The DNA of the CDR3 is TGTGCCAGTAGAGATATTAGACTTGTGGGAGATACGCAGTATTTT.

A remark on this clonotype: Sequence at one end of the junction differs from germline and may be a read error. The rearrangement links TRBV19 to TRBJ2-3; possibly TRBD2 for D (5 bases). The DNA end favors TRBJ2-5, so the J call may be wrong. This CDR3 has 14 amino acids. From germline, CDR1 is LNHDA and CDR2 SQIVND (reference sequence). This CDR3 reads CASSLILREEIQYF. The CDR3 DNA reads TGTGCCAGTAGTTTGATCCTTCGGGAAGAGATCCAGTACTTC.

The chain employs TRBV7-3 and TRBJ2-4; D tentatively fits TRBD1 or TRBD2 (5 bases each). There are 16 residues in the CDR3. Per the germline V gene, CDR1 is SGHTA and CDR2 is FQGTGA. V was cut by 6 bases and J by 7 bases, with 22 bases left in between. The CDR3 nucleotides are TGTGCCAGCAGTGTCGAGAACACCGGGGACCTCAACATTCAGTACTTC. Protein sequence: CASSVENTGDLNIQYF.

The V gene is TRBV11-3, the J gene TRBJ1-3, with no clear D. Trimming left V 2 bases short and J 7 bases short, with 6 bases between. Germline V gives CDR1 SGHNT, CDR2 YENEEA. This CDR3 has 12 residues. CDR3: CASSLMANTIYF. CDR3 coding DNA: TGTGCCAGCAGCTTAATGGCGAACACCATATATTTT.

The rearrangement uses TRBV4-1 and TRBJ1-5, with D possibly TRBD1 on 5 matching bases. The CDR3 runs to 14 residues. With 4 bases removed from V and 10 bases from J, the gap between germline ends came to 17 bases. Germline CDR1 MGHRA, CDR2 YSYEKL. CDR3 in DNA: TGCGCCAGCAGCCGCGAGATCTCTGGGGCCCCCCAGCATTTT. The encoded protein is CASSREISGAPQHF.

V gene TRBV20-1 combines with J gene TRBJ2-3; D tentatively fits TRBD1 or TRBD2 (5 bases each). The V gene lost 7 bases and the J gene lost 4 bases, with 15 bases spanning the gap. The CDR3 runs to 13 residues. Germline-derived CDR1 and CDR2 are DFQATT and SNEGSKA (reference sequence). For the CDR3, the DNA is TGCAGTGTTCCCCCCGGGGACGCAGATACGCAGTATTTT. Protein: CSVPPGDADTQYF.

This clonotype was recorded at least ten times. This chain connects TRBV3-1 to TRBJ1-5; no firm D call. The germline gives CDR1 LGHDT, CDR2 YNNKEL (reference sequence). The V and J ends lost 0 bases and 12 bases respectively, with 12 bases between them. The length of the CDR3 is 13 residues. CDR3 DNA sequence: TGTGCCAGCAGCCAAGATTTTAACGGGTTCCAGCATTTT. Its translation is CASSQDFNGFQHF.

The sample holds many counts of this clonotype. The junction departs from the called germline gene at one end, perhaps through a read error. The chain recombines TRBV7-9 with TRBJ2-7; 7 bases map to TRBD1. The CDR3 sequence is 14 residues long. Germline V CDR1 and CDR2: SEHNR, FQNEAQ (reference sequence). This CDR3 is CASSQPLGGHEQHF. CDR3 bases: TGTGCCAGCAGCCAACCTCTAGGGGGCCACGAGCAGCACTTC.

The CDR3 nucleotides read TGTGCCAGCAGACCTAGCGGGGGAGGCGAGCAGTACTTC. Translating it yields CASRPSGGGEQYF. The chain combines TRBV3-1 with TRBJ2-7; TRBD2 matches 10 bases. There are 13 residues in the CDR3. Losses at the gene ends were 6 bases for V and 6 bases for J; bases not matched to a gene: 5. Germline V gives CDR1 LGHDT, CDR2 YNNKEL (reference sequence).

CDR3 sequence (DNA): TGCAGTGCTAGAGGGGACGGCACTGAAGCTTTCTTT. Its protein is CSARGDGTEAFF. The rearrangement links TRBV20-1 to TRBJ1-1; the D gene is possibly TRBD1 (5 bases). This CDR3 spans 12 amino acids. From germline, CDR1 is DFQATT and CDR2 SNEGSKA (reference sequence). Trimming shortened V by 1 base and J by 4 bases, and 7 bases separated the two germline ends.

In the case of this clonotype: An end of the junction differs from the germline gene, which may be a read error. The V gene is TRBV20-1, the J gene TRBJ2-7, with TRBD1 identical over 9 bases. The CDR3 sequence is 14 residues long. Germline assignment: CDR1 DFQATT and CDR2 SNEGSKA (reference sequence). The CDR3 region is CSARSGTGNKELYF. The CDR3 DNA follows: TGCAGTGCTAGAAGCGGGACAGGGAATAAGGAGCTGTACTTC.

In its sample, this clonotype was seen many times. The rearrangement joins TRBV19 to TRBJ1-2; 8 bases match TRBD1. The CDR3 runs 15 residues. Germline V gene data show CDR1 as LNHDA and CDR2 as SQIVND (reference sequence). V lost 3 bases and J lost 8; bases outside the gene matches: 11. The CDR3 DNA is TGTGCCAGTAGTATGAATGGACAGGGTATTTCCGGCTACACCTTC. Its translation: CASSMNGQGISGYTF.

This clonotype appeared many times. The V and J genes are TRBV7-9 and TRBJ2-3; D is perhaps TRBD2 (5 bases). With 6 bases removed from V and 3 bases from J, the gap between germline ends came to 16 bases. CDR1 SEHNR and CDR2 FQNEAQ come from the germline V gene (reference sequence). The CDR3 runs to 15 residues. CDR3 DNA sequence: TGTGCCAGCAGGTACATCGACCCGGGGACAGATACGCAGTATTTT. Protein sequence: CASRYIDPGTDTQYF. Filled out from reference TRBV7-9 and TRBJ2-3, the complete variable domain reads DTGVSQNPRHKITKRGQNVTFRCDPISEHNRLYWYRQTLGQGPEFLTYFQNEAQLEKSRLLSDRFSAERPKGSFSTLEIQRTEQGDSAMYLCASRYIDPGTDTQYFGPGTRLTVL.

This chain joins TRBV6-1 and TRBJ2-3, with a tentative D call TRBD2 (6 bases). V lost 2 bases, J lost 11 bases, and 11 bases lay in between. CDR3 length equals 12 residues. The germline CDR1 and CDR2 sequences are MNHNS and SASEGT. CDR3 in amino acids: CASSETGDEQYF. The CDR3 DNA sequence: TGTGCCAGCAGTGAAACGGGAGATGAGCAGTATTTT.

The chain uses TRBV24-1 and TRBJ2-7; D is ambiguous. Germline assignment: CDR1 KGHDR and CDR2 SFDVKD. V lost 8 bases and J lost 3, with 19 bases in between. This CDR3 has 15 amino acids. The CDR3 loop reads CATNRARTKSYEQYF. The CDR3 DNA is TGTGCCACCAACCGGGCCCGAACCAAAAGCTACGAGCAGTACTTC.

The chain employs TRBV6-4 and TRBJ1-2; no clear D gene. Germline CDR1 MRHNA, CDR2 SNTAGT. The CDR3 runs to 13 residues. The V end lost 8 bases, the J end lost 0 bases, and 10 bases lay between the germline ends. CDR3 loop: CASRGPTNYGYTF. The CDR3 DNA is TGTGCCAGCCGAGGACCGACTAACTATGGCTACACCTTC.

By sample share, this clonotype is medium-sized. The chain recombines TRBV10-3 with TRBJ2-3; TRBD1 might be the D (5 bases). The V gene lost 11 bases and the J gene lost 0 bases, with 12 bases spanning the gap. Germline assignment: CDR1 ENHRY and CDR2 SYGVKD. The CDR3 has 13 residues. The CDR3 spells CASRTISTDTQYF. The CDR3 nucleotides are TGTGCCTCCCGGACAATTAGCACAGATACGCAGTATTTT.

The chain combines TRBV5-1 with TRBJ1-2; TRBD1 aligns across 8 bases. V lost 0 bases, J lost 2 bases, and 6 bases stayed unmatched. Germline CDR1 is SGHRS and CDR2 is YFSETQ. This CDR3 comprises 16 residues. CDR3 sequence: CASSLEQGDRNYGYTF. The CDR3 DNA is TGCGCCAGCAGCTTGGAACAGGGGGACAGGAACTATGGCTACACCTTC.

The rearrangement links TRBV2 to TRBJ2-7, with 14 nucleotides matching TRBD2. From germline, CDR1 is SNHLY and CDR2 FYNNEI. The junction had 9 bases not matched to a gene; V was cut back by 7 bases and J by 4 bases. There are 16 residues in the CDR3. The chain's CDR3 is CASKETSGGVLYEQYF. For the CDR3, the DNA is TGTGCCAGCAAAGAGACTAGCGGGGGGGTCCTGTACGAGCAGTACTTC.

This rearrangement joins TRBV6-4 to TRBJ1-2, with 7 nucleotides matching TRBD1. V lost 3 bases to trimming and J lost 8 bases; unmatched junction nucleotides: 9. The CDR3 covers 14 residues. Germline V gives CDR1 MRHNA, CDR2 SNTAGT. CDR3 bases: TGTGCCAGCAGTGAATTTGAGGGGGCTGGCGGCTACACCTTC. Translation: CASSEFEGAGGYTF.

The sample holds many counts of this clonotype. The chain combines TRBV6-5 with TRBJ2-3; tentatively, D is TRBD1 or TRBD2 (5 bases each). The CDR3 spans 14 residues. The V and J ends lost 0 bases and 7 bases respectively, with 11 bases between them. The V gene's germline CDR1 is MNHEY and CDR2 SVGAGI. The CDR3 DNA is TGTGCCAGCAGTTACTCGTCCTGGGGGAATACGCAGTATTTT. The encoded protein is CASSYSSWGNTQYF.

The chain uses TRBV5-1 and TRBJ2-1; 12 bases agree with TRBD1. There are 14 residues in the CDR3. The V segment lost 7 bases and the J segment 2 bases; nucleotides outside the gene matches: 1. Germline V gene data show CDR1 as SGHRS and CDR2 as YFSETQ. The CDR3 is CASGTGGAYNEQFF. CDR3 in DNA: TGCGCCAGCGGGACAGGGGGCGCCTACAATGAGCAGTTCTTC. Drawing the rest from reference TRBV5-1 and TRBJ2-1, the complete variable domain is KAGVTQTPRYLIKTRGQQVTLSCSPISGHRSVSWYQQTPGQGLQFLFEYFSETQRNKGNFPGRFSGRQFSNSRSEMNVSTLELGDSALYLCASGTGGAYNEQFFGPGTRLTVL.

This clonotype was seen at least ten times. The rearrangement links TRBV28 to TRBJ1-4, with 7 bases that match TRBD1. The junction had 5 bases not matched to a gene; V was cut back by 4 bases and J by 6 bases. The CDR3 runs to 14 residues. Germline CDR1 and CDR2: MDHEN and SYDVKM. CDR3 in amino acids: CASSSGTVYEKLFF. The CDR3 bases are TGTGCCAGCAGTTCCGGGACAGTGTATGAAAAACTGTTTTTT. Looking up the rest from reference TRBV28 and TRBJ1-4 gives the full variable domain: DVKVTQSSRYLVKRTGEKVFLECVQDMDHENMFWYRQDPGLGLRLIYFSYDVKMKEKGDIPEGYSVSREKKERFSLILESASTNQTSMYLCASSSGTVYEKLFFGSGTQLSVL.

This clonotype was detected many times. The CDR3 reads CASSFNPGLGYEQYF. The CDR3 DNA reads TGTGCCAGCAGCTTTAATCCGGGACTAGGGTACGAGCAGTACTTC. The rearrangement uses TRBV11-2 and TRBJ2-7; 8 bases fit TRBD2. The V and J ends lost 3 bases and 4 bases, in that order; junction bases with no gene match: 8. Germline V gene data show CDR1 as SGHAT and CDR2 as FQNNGV. The CDR3 is 15 amino acids.

The chain uses TRBV20-1 and TRBJ2-5, with D possibly TRBD2 on 6 matching bases. Germline V gene sequence: CDR1 DFQATT, CDR2 SNEGSKA (reference sequence). The CDR3 spans 15 residues. V lost 1 base, J lost 9 bases, and 21 bases lay in between. The CDR3, as DNA: TGCAGTGCTAGAGCGACCGGGACTGAAGGTCAGCCCCAGTACTTC. It translates to CSARATGTEGQPQYF.

The CDR3 sequence: CASSPPGGGDTQYF. CDR3 in DNA: TGTGCCAGCAGTCCCCCAGGGGGCGGAGATACGCAGTATTTT. The J gene is TRBJ2-3, the V gene TRBV2, with 8 positions matching TRBD1. With V trimmed by 5 bases and J by 5 bases, 6 bases remained unmatched. Germline CDR1 reads SNHLY; CDR2 reads FYNNEI. The CDR3 length is 14 residues.